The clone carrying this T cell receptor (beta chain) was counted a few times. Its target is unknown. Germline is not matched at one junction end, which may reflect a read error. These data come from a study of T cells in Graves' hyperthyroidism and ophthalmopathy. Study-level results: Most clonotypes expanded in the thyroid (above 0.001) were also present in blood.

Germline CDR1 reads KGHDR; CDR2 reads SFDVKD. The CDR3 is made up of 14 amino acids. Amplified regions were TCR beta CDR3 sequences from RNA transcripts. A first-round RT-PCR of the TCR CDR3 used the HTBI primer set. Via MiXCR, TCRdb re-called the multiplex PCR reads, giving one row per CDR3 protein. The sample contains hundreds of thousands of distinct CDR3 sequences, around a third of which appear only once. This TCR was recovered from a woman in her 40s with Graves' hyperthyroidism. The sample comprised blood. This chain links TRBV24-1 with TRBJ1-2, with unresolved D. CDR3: CAASDPEGGRGYTF. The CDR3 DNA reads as TGTGCCGCCAGTGATCCGGAAGGTGGGCGTGGCTACACCTTC.